The 13 T cell receptor beta chains below come from one sample, sequenced in a study of PD-1 blockade in classical Hodgkin lymphoma. Brentuximab vedotin exposure varied among the patients, all of whom had relapsed after autologous stem cell transplantation. The data were produced by immunoSEQ multiplex PCR, yet TCRdb's version contains in-frame clones alone and is incomplete. The sample has nearly 25,000 clones; approximately 80% are singletons. Sample: peripheral blood mononuclear cells (PBMCs), taken before the second cycle of nivolumab. These receptors all come from a human donor with classical Hodgkin lymphoma.

The chain uses TRBV19 and TRBJ1-2, with 8 bases identical to TRBD1. The CDR3 loop spans 13 amino acids. With 4 bases clipped from V and 5 bases from J, the junction kept 3 bases outside the gene matches. Germline V CDR1 and CDR2: LNHDA, SQIVND (reference sequence). The CDR3 loop is CASSRQGSYGYTF. The DNA for the CDR3 is TGTGCCAGTAGTAGACAGGGGAGTTATGGCTACACCTTC.

The gene calls are TRBV2 and TRBJ2-7; D ambiguous. V lost 2 bases and J lost 0, with 8 bases in between. The length of the CDR3 is 14 residues. Per the germline V gene, CDR1 is SNHLY and CDR2 is FYNNEI. The CDR3 protein is CASSEWLSSYEQYF. The CDR3 coding sequence is TGTGCCAGCAGTGAATGGTTAAGCTCCTACGAGCAGTACTTC.

V usage is TRBV28 and J usage is TRBJ1-2; a possible D gene is TRBD1 (5 bases). This CDR3 is 14 amino acids long. The germline gives CDR1 MDHEN, CDR2 SYDVKM. The germline V and J ends were trimmed by 7 bases and 7 bases, with 19 bases remaining between them. CDR3 nucleotides: TGTGCCAGCAAAATTCAGGGTATCCCGGGTGGCTACACCTTC. Translated: CASKIQGIPGGYTF.

The chain links TRBV2 to TRBJ2-4; 7 bases align to TRBD2. Germline V gives CDR1 SNHLY, CDR2 FYNNEI. The CDR3 runs 14 residues. The trim removed 6 bases at V and 4 bases at J, leaving 6 bases unmatched. The CDR3 spells CASSSGAAKNIQYF. The CDR3 bases are TGTGCCAGCAGCAGCGGGGCAGCGAAAAACATTCAGTACTTC.

The rearrangement uses TRBV6-9 and TRBJ1-4, with D unclear. This CDR3 region has 14 residues. The V gene lost 3 bases and the J gene lost 8 bases, with 13 bases spanning the gap. Per germline, CDR1 MNHGY and CDR2 SVAAGI. Here the CDR3 reads CASSYGGPGEKLFF. Written as DNA, the CDR3 is TGTGCCAGCAGTTACGGCGGCCCTGGGGAAAAACTGTTTTTT.

This chain joins TRBV9 and TRBJ1-1, with 8 positions matching TRBD1. CDR1 SGDLS and CDR2 YYNGEE come from the germline V gene. CDR3 size: 15 residues. J gave up 4 bases and V 4 bases, and 9 bases lay outside the gene matches. DNA of the CDR3: TGTGCCAGCAGCCTAGGACAGGGAGGGAGCACTGAAGCTTTCTTT. This gives the protein CASSLGQGGSTEAFF.

The chain recombines TRBV12-5 with TRBJ2-3; 13 bases are a match to TRBD2. Germline V lookup: CDR1 LGHNT, CDR2 FRNRAP. V shed 5 bases, J shed 0 bases, and the junction held 8 bases outside the gene matches. The CDR3 has 18 residues. CDR3 amino acids: CASGPTSGRGPSTDTQYF. In nucleotides, the CDR3 is TGTGCTAGTGGTCCAACTAGCGGGAGGGGACCTAGCACAGATACGCAGTATTTT.

The chain has TRBV5-4 and TRBJ1-1; weak D call: TRBD1 (6 bases). V was pared by 5 bases and J by 6 bases, with 20 bases between. Per germline, CDR1 SGHNT and CDR2 YYREEE (reference sequence). This CDR3 spans 15 amino acids. CDR3 protein: CASRRFVGGDSEAFF. For the CDR3, the DNA is TGTGCCAGCAGGCGTTTCGTCGGGGGCGACTCTGAAGCTTTCTTT.

This chain links TRBV28 with TRBJ1-4; 7 nucleotides match TRBD1. The germline CDR1 and CDR2 sequences are MDHEN and SYDVKM. J was trimmed by 6 bases and V by 2 bases; bases with no gene match: 6. The CDR3 is made up of 15 amino acids. The CDR3 protein is CASSLARGPDEKLFF. In nucleotides, the CDR3 is TGTGCCAGCAGTTTAGCTAGGGGGCCTGATGAAAAACTGTTTTTT.

The chain has TRBV11-3 and TRBJ2-2, with a possible D match to TRBD1 (5 bases). Germline CDR1 SGHNT, CDR2 YENEEA. The length of the CDR3 is 15 residues. The germline V and J ends were trimmed by 0 bases and 3 bases, with 8 bases remaining between them. The CDR3 DNA reads TGTGCCAGCAGCTTAGATAGACAGTACACCGGGGAGCTGTTTTTT. Translated, it gives CASSLDRQYTGELFF.

The CDR3 sequence: CASSLILYNEQFF. Written as DNA, the CDR3 is TGTGCCAGCAGTTTAATTTTGTACAATGAGCAGTTCTTC. V usage is TRBV28 and J usage is TRBJ2-1; D not resolved. V lost 2 bases and J 4 bases, leaving 6 bases between the germline ends. The CDR3 runs 13 residues. The germline V gene encodes CDR1 MDHEN and CDR2 SYDVKM.

This chain joins TRBV4-3 and TRBJ2-1; 9 bases agree with TRBD2. The CDR3 is 14 amino acids. The trim removed 8 bases at V and 6 bases at J, leaving 8 bases unmatched. Germline-derived CDR1 and CDR2 are LGHNA and YSLEER. CDR3 protein: CASSSGRTVNEQFF. The CDR3 DNA is TGCGCCAGCTCGAGCGGGAGGACGGTCAATGAGCAGTTCTTC.

This chain uses TRBV19 with TRBJ2-3; D is ambiguous. Per germline, CDR1 LNHDA and CDR2 SQIVND (reference sequence). With 3 bases removed from V and 4 bases from J, the gap between germline ends came to 8 bases. The CDR3 consists of 13 residues. CDR3 residues: CASSILSADTQYF. In DNA form, the CDR3 reads TGTGCCAGTAGTATTCTGAGCGCAGATACGCAGTATTTT.